Reported below is one TCR beta chain. Its antigen is undetermined. Germline CDR1 is MNHEY and CDR2 is SMNVEV (reference sequence). The CDR3 has 15 amino acids. V was shortened by 6 bases and J by 4 bases, with 18 bases between the two germline ends. The record originates from a study of cytomegalovirus exposure and HLA in healthy donors. The overall study: Falling in the Caucasian-associated ancestry cluster were approximately 84% of approximately 410 genotyped donors.

It was healthy bone marrow donors who served as donors. Study results and caveats: V- and J-gene trimming in TCR beta was tied to a missense DCLRE1C variant by an analysis performed later.

The PCR used 60 Vbeta and 13 Jbeta primers. Sequencing was performed with immunoSEQ multiplex PCR; in TCRdb, only in-frame clones are kept and a portion is missing. The sample lists some 200,000 clones, over 75% occurring once. This sequence was found in a man aged 45-65 years in good health and CMV-seronegative. The rearrangement joins TRBV27 to TRBJ1-2; perhaps TRBD1 as D (6 bases). Sequenced input: PBMCs. In DNA, the CDR3 is TGTGCCAGCAGGGAGGATGGTCAGGGGAGCTATGGCTACACCTTC. It translates to CASREDGQGSYGYTF.